This T cell receptor (beta chain) is from a study of CD8+CD57+ T cells in acquired aplastic anemia. Study information: Roughly 3.2 ug was the average amount of DNA from sorted CD4+ and CD8+ cells. Read counts for CD4+ cells (from healthy donors) averaged around 11 million.

This clonotype appeared many times. Its antigen is as yet unknown. The study's findings and limits: It was found that 25 to 35 CD8+ CDR3 sequences were shared between patients and controls. No significant difference in CD8+ Simpson's diversity was found between patients and controls.

CDR3 and TCR beta VDJ profiling relied on a genomic DNA template. Each CDR3 protein is one row after TCRdb ran MiXCR on the reads. The data contain approximately 160,000 distinct CDR3 sequences, 35% to 55% of them singletons. Germline assignment: CDR1 DFQATT and CDR2 SNEGSKA (reference sequence). This CDR3 has 15 residues. Trimming left V 2 bases short and J 0 bases short, with 12 bases between. This clonotype originated in a human donor in good health. The chain is built from TRBV20-1 and TRBJ2-3, with D perhaps TRBD2 (6 bases). The sequencing sample was made of sorted CD4+, CD8+, or CD8+CD57+ T cells (not recorded which) from PBMCs. CDR3 in DNA: TGCAGTGCTAGAAAACCGGGACTCAGCACAGATACGCAGTATTTT. It specifies CSARKPGLSTDTQYF.